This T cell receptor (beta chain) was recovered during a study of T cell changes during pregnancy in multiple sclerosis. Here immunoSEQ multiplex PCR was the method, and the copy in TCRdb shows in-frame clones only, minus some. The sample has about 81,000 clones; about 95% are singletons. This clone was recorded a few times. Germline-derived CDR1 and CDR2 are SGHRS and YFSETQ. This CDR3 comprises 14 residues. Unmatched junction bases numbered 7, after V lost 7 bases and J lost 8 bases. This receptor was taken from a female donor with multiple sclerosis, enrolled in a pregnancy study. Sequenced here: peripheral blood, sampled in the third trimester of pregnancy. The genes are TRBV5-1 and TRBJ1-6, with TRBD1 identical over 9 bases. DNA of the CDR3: TGCGCCAGCTGGGACAGGGCGAGGGATTCACCCCTCCACTTT. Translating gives CASWDRARDSPLHF.